The next 20 T cell receptor beta chains were all read from a single sample in a study of T cell repertoires in cytomegalovirus infection. TCRdb itself ran the reads through MiXCR, one entry per CDR3 protein. The repertoire includes a few hundred thousand distinct CDR3 sequences, over 7.5% of them detected once, and 4.3% sits in the top ten. Sequencing used PBMCs. These TCRs come from a human donor in good health (CMV status not recorded). Some clones in this sample may be carry-over from other donors' samples.

This clonotype has only a few counts. The V call is TRBV20-1, the J call TRBJ2-2; TRBD1 is a possible D gene (6 bases). The germline CDR1 and CDR2 sequences are DFQATT and SNEGSKA (reference sequence). This CDR3 has 13 residues. Trimming removed 4 bases from V and 6 bases from J, with 12 bases in between. The CDR3 here is CSATNRVSGELFF. DNA for the CDR3: TGCAGTGCTACTAACAGGGTATCCGGGGAGCTGTTTTTT.

This clonotype appeared many times. The chain links TRBV14 to TRBJ2-1; D is unresolved. The CDR3 covers 15 residues. The germline V and J ends were trimmed by 0 bases and 5 bases, with 11 bases remaining between them. Germline V CDR1 and CDR2: SGHDN, FVKESK. CDR3 sequence reads: CASSQEQTKHNEQFF. DNA for the CDR3: TGTGCCAGCAGCCAAGAGCAGACAAAACACAATGAGCAGTTCTTC.

This clonotype was counted many times. V is TRBV25-1 and J is TRBJ2-3; TRBD2 matches 9 bases. CDR1 MGHDK and CDR2 SYGVNS come from the germline V gene. The CDR3 loop spans 17 amino acids. The J segment lost 2 bases and the V segment lost 4 bases, leaving 10 bases of the junction unmatched. The chain's CDR3 is CASSGGGLARSTDTQYF. In nucleotides, the CDR3 is TGTGCCAGCAGTGGAGGTGGACTAGCGCGCTCCACAGATACGCAGTATTTT.

This clonotype was observed many times. The chain couples TRBV7-8 to TRBJ2-7, with TRBD2 matching over 9 bases. This CDR3 comprises 16 residues. V trimming: 6 bases; J trimming: 0 bases; junction bases outside the gene matches: 9. Germline CDR1 and CDR2: SGHVS and FQNEAQ. CDR3 amino acids: CASSPLAGVTSYEQYF. CDR3 coding DNA: TGTGCCAGCAGTCCCTTAGCGGGGGTGACCTCCTACGAGCAGTACTTC.

There are a few counts of this clonotype. The chain recombines TRBV30 with TRBJ2-7; TRBD2 might be the D (6 bases). Germline values: CDR1 GTSNPN, CDR2 SVGIG (reference sequence). The ends were cut back, 2 bases at V and 0 bases at J, with 8 bases in the middle. The CDR3 is 13 amino acids. CDR3 DNA sequence: TGTGCCTGGAGTCGGGACTTCTCCTACGAGCAGTACTTC. Amino acid sequence: CAWSRDFSYEQYF. Supplemented by reference TRBV30 and TRBJ2-7, the full variable domain reads SQTIHQWPATLVQPVGSPLSLECTVEGTSNPNLYWYRQAAGRGLQLLFYSVGIGQISSEVPQNLSASRPQDRQFILSSKKLLLSDSGFYLCAWSRDFSYEQYFGPGTRLTVT.

The chain uses TRBV2 and TRBJ1-2, with a weak D call TRBD1 (5 bases). Trimming stripped 7 bases from V and 6 bases from J, with 18 bases between. CDR3 size: 14 residues. Germline V gives CDR1 SNHLY, CDR2 FYNNEI. The CDR3 protein is CASNPPGQGNGYTF. The CDR3 DNA reads as TGTGCCAGCAACCCCCCGGGGCAGGGTAATGGCTACACCTTC.

This clonotype was seen more than once but under ten times. This rearrangement joins TRBV27 to TRBJ1-1; no definite D call. This CDR3 is built from 13 residues. CDR1 is MNHEY, CDR2 SMNVEV, per germline (reference sequence). V lost 5 bases and J 7 bases, leaving 14 bases between the germline ends. Written as DNA, the CDR3 is TGTGCCAGCAGTCCGGGTGTTGTAGGTGAAGCTTTCTTT. Protein: CASSPGVVGEAFF.

In its sample, this clonotype was seen a few times. The chain employs TRBV27 and TRBJ2-7, with D perhaps assigned TRBD1 or TRBD2 (6 bases each). The V and J ends lost 0 bases and 5 bases respectively, with 14 bases between them. This CDR3 is built from 15 residues. Germline CDR1 reads MNHEY; CDR2 reads SMNVEV (reference sequence). The CDR3 nucleotides are TGTGCCAGCAGTTTATCGTCTGGAGGGGGAGACGAGCAGTACTTC. It yields the protein CASSLSSGGGDEQYF.

In its sample, this clonotype was seen many times. The chain joins TRBV28 to TRBJ2-3; possible D gene TRBD1, 6 bases. Trimming took off 6 bases at V and 4 bases at J, with 20 bases between the two ends. CDR3 length: 16 residues. Germline assignment: CDR1 MDHEN and CDR2 SYDVKM. The CDR3: CASSPLQGSHADTQYF. DNA of the CDR3: TGTGCCAGCAGCCCTCTGCAGGGGAGCCACGCAGATACGCAGTATTTT.

This clonotype appeared a few times. This sequence joins TRBV11-2 and TRBJ2-3; a possible D gene is TRBD2 (6 bases). Germline V gene sequence: CDR1 SGHAT, CDR2 FQNNGV. Trimming stripped 1 base from V and 4 bases from J, with 12 bases between. The CDR3 covers 15 residues. CDR3 residues: CASSLAGRDSDTQYF. The CDR3 DNA reads TGTGCCAGCAGCTTAGCGGGGCGGGACTCAGATACGCAGTATTTT.

The sample holds many counts of this clonotype. This CDR3 is CASRFAPNQPQHF. Written as DNA, the CDR3 is TGTGCCAGCAGGTTCGCCCCAAATCAGCCCCAGCATTTT. This rearrangement joins TRBV6-1 to TRBJ1-5; D ambiguous. This CDR3 has 13 residues. Germline values: CDR1 MNHNS, CDR2 SASEGT. Deletions cut 6 bases from V and 4 bases from J, with 10 bases between.

This clonotype was seen repeatedly, ten times or more. V and J are TRBV28 and TRBJ1-5; D is perhaps TRBD1 (5 bases). Germline V lookup: CDR1 MDHEN, CDR2 SYDVKM. The V and J ends lost 5 bases and 3 bases respectively, with 11 bases between them. The CDR3 has 14 residues. DNA of the CDR3: TGTGCCAGCAGTACGGCAGGGACCAATCAGCCCCAGCATTTT. Its translation: CASSTAGTNQPQHF.

Only a few counts were recorded for this clonotype. The chain carries TRBV28 and TRBJ2-5; TRBD2 agrees at 9 bases. Germline loops: CDR1 MDHEN, CDR2 SYDVKM. The CDR3 loop spans 13 amino acids. The V and J ends lost 4 bases and 3 bases, in that order; junction bases with no gene match: 0. CDR3 loop: CASSSSGKETQYF. The CDR3 nucleotides read TGTGCCAGCAGTTCTAGCGGGAAAGAGACCCAGTACTTC.

J is TRBJ2-5 and V is TRBV6-2 or TRBV6-3, with a tentative D call TRBD1 (6 bases). Trimming removed 5 bases at V and 4 bases at J, with 17 bases between. This CDR3 region has 15 residues. Germline V gives CDR1 MNHEY, CDR2 SVGEGT. CDR3 sequence reads: CASSQDGQRRETQYF. The CDR3 DNA sequence: TGTGCCAGCAGTCAGGATGGACAGAGAAGAGAGACCCAGTACTTC.

This clonotype was observed many times. The chain carries TRBV7-2 and TRBJ2-5, with D perhaps given as TRBD1 or TRBD2 (5 bases each). The CDR3 totals 15 residues. Trimming cost V 5 bases and J 0 bases, with 13 bases left between them. Germline CDR1 reads SGHTA; CDR2 reads FQGNSA. CDR3 protein: CASSHPGTNQETQYF. As DNA, the CDR3 is TGTGCCAGCAGCCACCCCGGGACGAACCAAGAGACCCAGTACTTC.

The sample holds a few counts of this clonotype. The rearrangement joins TRBV4-3 to TRBJ1-2; TRBD1 aligns across 9 bases. Germline trimming cut 2 bases from V and 8 bases from J; bases unmatched to any gene: 12. Germline V CDR1 and CDR2: LGHNA, YSLEER. CDR3 length: 16 residues. The CDR3 DNA is TGCGCCAGCAGCCAAATACCTTTACAGGGGGCGAAAGGCTACACCTTC. Its translation is CASSQIPLQGAKGYTF.

The rearrangement joins TRBV7-3 to TRBJ1-6, with 7 bases lining up with TRBD1. Per the germline V gene, CDR1 is SGHTA and CDR2 is FQGTGA. This CDR3 contains 13 residues. The V segment lost 4 bases and the J segment 7 bases; nucleotides outside the gene matches: 1. In nucleotides, the CDR3 is TGTGCCAGCAGCTCGACAGGGAATTCACCCCTCCACTTT. Its protein product is CASSSTGNSPLHF.

The V gene is TRBV28, the J gene TRBJ2-7; TRBD1 agrees at 10 bases. The CDR3 totals 15 residues. From germline, CDR1 is MDHEN and CDR2 SYDVKM. Trimming took 5 bases from V and 5 from J; bases not matched to a gene: 9. CDR3 DNA sequence: TGTGCCAGCAGTCCAGAGGACAGGGGGAGAAACGAGCAGTACTTC. As protein: CASSPEDRGRNEQYF.

The chain employs TRBV2 and TRBJ1-5; possible D gene TRBD1, 6 bases. V was pared by 7 bases and J by 4 bases, with 11 bases between. Germline CDR1 reads SNHLY; CDR2 reads FYNNEI. CDR3 length equals 13 residues. As DNA, the CDR3 is TGTGCCAGCACGCACAGGGAAAATCAGCCCCAGCATTTT. This encodes CASTHRENQPQHF.

The V call is TRBV20-1, the J call TRBJ1-1, with D tentatively TRBD1 (5 bases). V was trimmed by 0 bases and J by 5 bases, leaving 13 bases between them. This CDR3 region has 14 residues. The germline V gene has CDR1 DFQATT and CDR2 SNEGSKA (reference sequence). The CDR3 here is CSARDLGGLTEAFF. The CDR3 DNA sequence: TGCAGTGCTAGAGATCTGGGGGGTTTAACTGAAGCTTTCTTT.